These 28 T cell receptor beta chains were all obtained from the same sample, sequenced in a study of post-analysis software for immune sequencing data. Sequencing libraries made from TCR beta cDNA carried unique molecular identifiers. TCRdb re-called the PCR reads through MiXCR, storing one row per CDR3 protein. In the table there are approximately 630,000 distinct CDR3 sequences, approximately 59% of which are singletons. Study-level findings and limits: Five or six TRBV segments, TRBV5-6, TRBV5-1 and TRBV20-1 among them, were found more frequent in patients than controls.

No antigen has been assigned to these receptors. Sequencing input: blood. These TCRs come from a girl aged 2 to 9 with multiple sclerosis.

This clonotype was observed a few times. The CDR3 loop reads CASSYMPQGSYGYTF. In DNA form, the CDR3 reads TGTGCCAGCAGTTACATGCCACAGGGGTCCTATGGCTACACCTTC. This sequence joins TRBV6-5 and TRBJ1-2, with 7 bases identical to TRBD1. The CDR3 is 15 residues long. V shed 2 bases, J shed 4 bases, and the junction held 7 bases outside the gene matches. Germline V gene sequence: CDR1 MNHEY, CDR2 SVGAGI.

This clonotype has a handful of counts. The chain recombines TRBV7-9 with TRBJ2-3; D is perhaps TRBD1 or TRBD2 (5 bases each). CDR1 SEHNR and CDR2 FQNEAQ come from the germline V gene (reference sequence). The CDR3 extends over 17 amino acids. The V end lost 4 bases, the J end lost 2 bases, and 19 bases lay between the germline ends. CDR3 bases: TGTGCCAGCAGCTCTTCGACCGGGACCCCTAACACAGATACGCAGTATTTT. It is translated as CASSSSTGTPNTDTQYF.

J is TRBJ2-7 and V is TRBV5-1; a possible D gene is TRBD1 (6 bases). Germline V lookup: CDR1 SGHRS, CDR2 YFSETQ. V was cut by 0 bases and J by 2 bases, with 15 bases left in between. This CDR3 spans 16 amino acids. The CDR3 nucleotides are TGCGCCAGCAGCTTGGCCTCGGCAGGGGTGACCTACGAGCAGTACTTC. This sequence encodes CASSLASAGVTYEQYF.

The chain recombines TRBV27 with TRBJ2-1; a possible D gene is TRBD2 (6 bases). Germline CDR1 and CDR2: MNHEY and SMNVEV (reference sequence). With 10 bases removed from V and 0 bases from J, the gap between germline ends came to 25 bases. The CDR3 has 18 amino acids. The CDR3 bases are TGTGCCACCAAAGATCAACCGCGGGGTTTAACCTCCTACAATGAGCAGTTCTTC. This sequence encodes CATKDQPRGLTSYNEQFF.

CDR3 nucleotides: TGTGCCAGCAGCCCGGGCCCAAGGTATGGCTACACCTTC. Its protein is CASSPGPRYGYTF. The V call is TRBV12-3 or TRBV12-4, the J call TRBJ1-2; D is ambiguous. Trimming cost V 6 bases and J 5 bases, with 13 bases left between them. This CDR3 has 13 residues.

Turning to this clonotype: One junction end disagrees with the germline gene, perhaps due to a read error. The chain is built from TRBV10-3 and TRBJ2-7; 7 nucleotides line up with TRBD1. With the DNA end fitting TRBJ2-5 better, the J assignment may be wrong. CDR1 and CDR2 (germline): ENHRY, SYGVKD. The CDR3 totals 13 residues. This chain's CDR3 is CAVSRTGAETQYF. The CDR3 DNA is TGTGCCGTCAGTCGGACAGGAGCGGAGACCCAGTACTTC.

V is TRBV20-1 and J is TRBJ2-5; 7 nucleotides line up with TRBD2. This CDR3 comprises 14 residues. The ends lost 3 bases at V and 0 bases at J; junction bases unmatched: 4. CDR1 and CDR2 from the germline V gene are DFQATT and SNEGSKA (reference sequence). The CDR3 DNA reads as TGCAGTGCTAGCGGGGGGACGTACCAAGAGACCCAGTACTTC. It encodes CSASGGTYQETQYF.

The rearrangement uses TRBV20-1 and TRBJ2-7, with D hard to call. This CDR3 has 13 residues. The V end lost 5 bases, the J end lost 1 base, and 12 bases lay between the germline ends. In germline, CDR1 is DFQATT, CDR2 SNEGSKA (reference sequence). CDR3 amino acids: CSASDNPSYEQYF. The CDR3 region has the DNA TGCAGTGCTTCCGATAACCCATCCTACGAGCAGTACTTC.

The V gene is TRBV5-1, the J gene TRBJ2-1, with D unresolved. The V end was cut by 0 bases, the J end by 7 bases, with 11 bases between. The CDR3 sequence is 14 residues long. Germline loops: CDR1 SGHRS, CDR2 YFSETQ. CDR3 sequence reads: CASSLGLPSNEQFF. CDR3 coding DNA: TGCGCCAGCAGCTTGGGGCTCCCTAGTAATGAGCAGTTCTTC.

The chain uses TRBV6-5 and TRBJ2-1; D is unresolved. In germline, CDR1 is MNHEY, CDR2 SVGAGI. This CDR3 is built from 14 residues. Trimming stripped 0 bases from V and 9 bases from J, with 12 bases between. The CDR3 reads CASSYSRVVGEQFF. CDR3 DNA: TGTGCCAGCAGTTACTCTCGCGTAGTAGGTGAGCAGTTCTTC.

The J gene is TRBJ2-3, the V gene TRBV12-3 or TRBV12-4; D uncertain. V was trimmed by 5 bases and J by 7 bases, leaving 16 bases between them. The CDR3 consists of 14 residues. The CDR3 DNA reads as TGTGCCAGCAGTCGTCCAGGAGACAAGAATACGCAGTATTTT. Protein: CASSRPGDKNTQYF.

To note about this clonotype: A read error may account for a junction end that differs from germline. The chain recombines TRBV6-6 with TRBJ1-2, with TRBD1 as a possible D gene (5 bases). CDR1 is MNHNY, CDR2 SVGAGI, per germline (reference sequence). CDR3 length equals 13 residues. The CDR3 sequence is CASSYGTEYGHTF. The CDR3 DNA sequence: TGTGCCAGCAGTTACGGGACGGAATATGGCCACACCTTC.

The chain has TRBV9 and TRBJ2-7; possible D gene TRBD1, 5 bases. The germline CDR1 and CDR2 sequences are SGDLS and YYNGEE. This CDR3 spans 15 amino acids. V was shortened by 4 bases and J by 1 base, with 15 bases between the two germline ends. CDR3 in amino acids: CASSHRQGGSYEQYF. CDR3 nucleotide sequence: TGTGCCAGCAGCCACCGGCAGGGTGGGTCCTACGAGCAGTACTTC.

The J gene is TRBJ2-3, the V gene TRBV5-1, with D possibly called TRBD1 or TRBD2 (5 bases each). V was clipped by 2 bases and J by 4 bases, with 8 bases between them. CDR1 is SGHRS and CDR2 is YFSETQ in the germline V gene. The CDR3 is 13 residues long. The CDR3: CASSFGTADTQYF. The CDR3 DNA reads TGCGCCAGCAGCTTTGGGACCGCAGATACGCAGTATTTT.

The chain carries TRBV12-3 or TRBV12-4 and TRBJ2-3; D possibly matches TRBD1 or TRBD2 (5 bases each). V was clipped by 3 bases and J by 3 bases, with 16 bases between them. This CDR3 contains 16 residues. This CDR3 reads CASSFRAGTPTDTQYF. For the CDR3, the DNA is TGTGCCAGCAGTTTCAGGGCCGGGACGCCAACAGATACGCAGTATTTT.

This rearrangement joins TRBV3-1 to TRBJ2-1; D is perhaps TRBD2 (6 bases). Per the germline V gene, CDR1 is LGHDT and CDR2 is YNNKEL (reference sequence). Trimming stripped 3 bases from V and 4 bases from J, with 7 bases between. The CDR3 consists of 13 residues. CDR3 sequence reads: CASSQGLYNEQFF. The CDR3 DNA is TGTGCCAGCAGCCAGGGACTTTACAATGAGCAGTTCTTC.

The J gene is TRBJ2-7, the V gene TRBV4-3; D is uncertain. This CDR3 spans 15 amino acids. Between the trimmed V and J ends, which lost 1 base and 9 bases, there was a span of 19 bases. Germline V gene sequence: CDR1 LGHNA, CDR2 YSLEER. CDR3 sequence: CASSQVEVGYDGQYF. For the CDR3, the DNA is TGCGCCAGCAGCCAAGTGGAAGTAGGGTACGACGGGCAGTACTTC.

J is TRBJ2-1 and V is TRBV6-5; D might be TRBD1 (7 bases). The V gene's germline CDR1 is MNHEY and CDR2 SVGAGI. V dropped 2 bases and J dropped 4 bases, with 18 bases sitting between them. The CDR3 sequence is 17 residues long. The CDR3 sequence is CASSYRAGQPKYNEQFF. Here the CDR3 DNA reads TGTGCCAGCAGTTACCGGGCGGGACAGCCAAAATACAATGAGCAGTTCTTC.

This clonotype was counted between two and nine times. The genes are TRBV10-2 and TRBJ1-2, with a tentative D call TRBD1 (5 bases). The CDR3 has 12 amino acids. V lost 3 bases and J 9 bases, leaving 11 bases between the germline ends. Germline CDR1 reads WSHSY; CDR2 reads SAAADI. The CDR3 region has the DNA TGCGCCAGCAGTGACGGGCAGGGTAGCTACACCTTC. Its protein product is CASSDGQGSYTF.

This clonotype was observed once. This sequence joins TRBV6-1 and TRBJ2-1; 7 bases map to TRBD1. The germline CDR1 and CDR2 sequences are MNHNS and SASEGT. There are 16 residues in the CDR3. Germline trimming cut 3 bases from V and 2 bases from J; bases unmatched to any gene: 7. CDR3 residues: CASSDLQGLTYNEQFF. The DNA for the CDR3 is TGTGCCAGCAGTGATCTACAGGGGCTCACCTACAATGAGCAGTTCTTC.

The V and J genes are TRBV6-2 or TRBV6-3 and TRBJ2-3, with 8 bases lining up with TRBD1. From germline, CDR1 is MNHEY and CDR2 SVGEGT. The CDR3 extends over 16 amino acids. The V segment lost 0 bases and the J segment 4 bases; nucleotides outside the gene matches: 6. The DNA of the CDR3 is TGTGCCAGCAGTTACTCAGACAGGGGAGATTCAGATACGCAGTATTTT. Its protein is CASSYSDRGDSDTQYF.

The rearrangement joins TRBV7-9 to TRBJ1-6; a weak D match, TRBD1 (5 bases). The CDR3 runs to 14 residues. With 5 bases removed from V and 8 bases from J, the gap between germline ends came to 13 bases. The germline V gene encodes CDR1 SEHNR and CDR2 FQNEAQ (reference sequence). Here the CDR3 reads CASSPWDGDSPLHF. Here the CDR3 DNA reads TGTGCCAGCAGCCCCTGGGACGGCGATTCACCCCTCCACTTT.

This chain connects TRBV6-2 or TRBV6-3 to TRBJ1-1; possible D gene TRBD1, 6 bases. CDR1 is MNHEY and CDR2 is SVGEGT in the germline V gene. The CDR3 loop spans 15 amino acids. V gave up 0 bases and J gave up 2 bases, with 10 bases separating them. The CDR3 is CASSYSRGLNTEAFF. For the CDR3, the DNA is TGTGCCAGCAGTTACTCGCGGGGGCTCAACACTGAAGCTTTCTTT.

V is TRBV5-1 and J is TRBJ2-1; D is ambiguous. This CDR3 contains 13 residues. V dropped 9 bases and J dropped 6 bases, with 16 bases sitting between them. Germline loops: CDR1 SGHRS, CDR2 YFSETQ. For the CDR3, the DNA is TGCGCCACCGCTTTGTACCCTCCCAATGAGCAGTTCTTC. The encoded protein is CATALYPPNEQFF.

V usage is TRBV20-1 and J usage is TRBJ2-7, with 9 bases matching TRBD2. V was clipped by 1 base and J by 4 bases; unmatched bases: 5. Germline V gives CDR1 DFQATT, CDR2 SNEGSKA (reference sequence). The CDR3 length is 14 residues. The CDR3 nucleotides read TGCAGTGCTAGAGGAAGAGCGGGAGGATACGAGCAGTACTTC. Translated: CSARGRAGGYEQYF.

This clonotype was observed a few times. The V gene is TRBV9, the J gene TRBJ1-2; perhaps TRBD1 as D (5 bases). Germline CDR1 reads SGDLS; CDR2 reads YYNGEE. This CDR3 has 16 residues. The V end was cut by 0 bases, the J end by 3 bases, with 15 bases between. The CDR3 sequence: CASSVDIRGLDYGYTF. DNA for the CDR3: TGTGCCAGCAGCGTAGACATTCGGGGCCTGGACTATGGCTACACCTTC.

As concerns this clonotype: A clone one base away is much larger, so this may be a read error. The chain is built from TRBV6-2 or TRBV6-3 and TRBJ2-3, with D possibly TRBD2 on 6 matching bases. V was shortened by 4 bases and J by 2 bases, with 16 bases between the two germline ends. The CDR3 spans 16 residues. Germline V gives CDR1 MNHEY, CDR2 SVGEGT. In nucleotides, the CDR3 is TGTGCCAGCAGTTGCAACGCCGGGACTCACACAGATACGCAGTATTTT. Amino acids: CASSCNAGTHTDTQYF.

The rearrangement joins TRBV12-3 or TRBV12-4 to TRBJ2-7; TRBD2 agrees at 7 bases. Trimming cost V 2 bases and J 2 bases; bases outside gene matches: 9. This CDR3 is built from 16 residues. The CDR3 loop reads CASSLSWGGGAYEQYF. The CDR3 region has the DNA TGTGCCAGCAGTTTAAGTTGGGGTGGGGGGGCCTACGAGCAGTACTTC.